This passage covers 25 T cell receptor beta chains from one sample sequenced in a study of response to subunit inactivated influenza vaccine. One entry per CDR3 protein, called by TCRdb with MiXCR from the RT-PCR reads. Of some 600,000 distinct CDR3 sequences detected, 12% to 15% appear once; the ten largest clones hold approximately 7.6%. Sequences were derived from PBMCs from blood, sampled approximately 15 days before vaccination. The receptor source for this set is a man between 45 and 60 years old who received an inactivated influenza vaccine.

In its sample, this clonotype was seen a few times. The chain links TRBV7-9 to TRBJ2-3, with 8 bases identical to TRBD1. The germline CDR1 and CDR2 sequences are SEHNR and FQNEAQ (reference sequence). CDR3 length equals 14 residues. Unmatched junction bases numbered 4, after V lost 4 bases and J lost 4 bases. This chain's CDR3 is CASSSDRESDTQYF. CDR3 DNA sequence: TGTGCCAGCAGCTCGGACAGGGAGTCAGATACGCAGTATTTT.

This clonotype came up a few times. This chain joins TRBV20-1 and TRBJ2-7; no firm D call. Trimming removed 3 bases from V and 4 bases from J, with 10 bases in between. This CDR3 is 12 amino acids long. Germline-derived CDR1 and CDR2 are DFQATT and SNEGSKA (reference sequence). The CDR3 region is CSARNGIYEQYF. The CDR3 DNA is TGCAGTGCTAGGAACGGAATTTACGAGCAGTACTTC.

This clonotype was found many times. The genes are TRBV10-3 and TRBJ1-6; D remains unclear. CDR3 size: 13 residues. Trimming cost V 11 bases and J 8 bases, with 16 bases left between them. Germline V lookup: CDR1 ENHRY, CDR2 SYGVKD. The CDR3 loop is CASRTPVDSPLHF. CDR3 nucleotide sequence: TGTGCCTCCAGGACCCCGGTCGATTCACCCCTCCACTTT.

The chain links TRBV18 to TRBJ2-7; TRBD2 aligns across 7 bases. Germline CDR1 reads KGHSH; CDR2 reads LQKENI. V dropped 5 bases and J dropped 2; count of bases not matched to a gene: 3. The CDR3 sequence is 13 residues long. The DNA for the CDR3 is TGTGCCAGCTCAGGGGGGGTGCCCTACGAGCAGTACTTC. Residues: CASSGGVPYEQYF.

This clonotype was seen a few times. Compared with germline, one end of the junction differs, possibly owing to a read error. As DNA, the CDR3 is TGTGCCAGCAGTGCAGGGTCGGGCTATGACTACACCTTC. It is translated as CASSAGSGYDYTF. The V call is TRBV6-6, the J call TRBJ1-2; tentative D call: TRBD1 (5 bases). The CDR3 runs 13 residues. CDR1 and CDR2 (germline): MNHNY, SVGAGI (reference sequence).

The chain has TRBV11-2 and TRBJ2-1, with D uncertain. The germline CDR1 and CDR2 sequences are SGHAT and FQNNGV. The V end lost 0 bases, the J end lost 10 bases, and 16 bases lay between the germline ends. This CDR3 contains 15 residues. The CDR3 loop is CASSLDPLMVNEQFF. CDR3 sequence (DNA): TGTGCCAGCAGCTTAGATCCCCTAATGGTTAACGAGCAGTTCTTC. The whole variable domain, remainder taken from reference TRBV11-2 and TRBJ2-1, is EAGVAQSPRYKIIEKRQSVAFWCNPISGHATLYWYQQILGQGPKLLIQFQNNGVVDDSQLPKDRFSAERLKGVDSTLKIQPAKLEDSAVYLCASSLDPLMVNEQFFGPGTRLTVL.

In this sample, this clonotype turned up many times. This chain uses TRBV3-1 with TRBJ2-2; 11 bases align to TRBD1. J gave up 7 bases and V 6 bases, and 7 bases lay outside the gene matches. The CDR3 runs 15 residues. Germline lookup yields CDR1 LGHDT and CDR2 YNNKEL (reference sequence). This chain's CDR3 is CASSPGQGAIGELFF. The CDR3 DNA follows: TGTGCCAGCAGTCCCGGACAGGGGGCGATCGGGGAGCTGTTTTTT.

This clonotype was seen repeatedly, ten times or more. This chain joins TRBV20-1 and TRBJ2-3, with 9 bases that match TRBD2. V shed 2 bases, J shed 3 bases, and the junction held 0 bases outside the gene matches. The CDR3 loop spans 13 amino acids. Germline V CDR1 and CDR2: DFQATT, SNEGSKA (reference sequence). The CDR3: CSARLAGTDTQYF. The CDR3 nucleotides read TGCAGTGCTAGACTAGCGGGAACAGATACGCAGTATTTT.

This clonotype was seen repeatedly, ten times or more. J is TRBJ2-7 and V is TRBV20-1; the D gene could be TRBD1 or TRBD2 (5 bases each). The CDR3 is 16 residues long. V lost 6 bases and J 4 bases, leaving 25 bases between the germline ends. Germline CDR1 is DFQATT and CDR2 is SNEGSKA (reference sequence). Written as DNA, the CDR3 is TGCAGTGCCCCATCCCCGGGGTCTAAGGGGCAATACGAGCAGTACTTC. As protein: CSAPSPGSKGQYEQYF.

This clonotype was picked up a small number of times. This sequence joins TRBV6-1 and TRBJ2-3; TRBD2 aligns across 8 bases. Germline CDR1 reads MNHNS; CDR2 reads SASEGT. The V gene end was trimmed by 8 bases and the J gene end by 1 base; junction bases not matched to a gene: 11. This CDR3 is built from 16 residues. The CDR3 coding sequence is TGTGCCAGCGTAAGCGGGAGAGTCCTGGGCACAGATACGCAGTATTTT. This gives the protein CASVSGRVLGTDTQYF.

This sequence joins TRBV15 and TRBJ2-3; no clear D gene. The CDR3 totals 16 residues. CDR1 and CDR2 from the germline V gene are LNHNV and YYDKDF (reference sequence). Trimming pared 5 bases from V and 1 base from J, leaving 16 bases between. The CDR3: CATSGPLEAGTDTQYF. In nucleotides, the CDR3 is TGTGCCACCAGCGGCCCCCTCGAAGCCGGCACAGATACGCAGTATTTT.

This clonotype was recorded many times. The chain is built from TRBV12-3 or TRBV12-4 and TRBJ2-6; no definite D call. The CDR3 runs 15 residues. The V and J ends lost 6 bases and 2 bases respectively, with 11 bases between them. CDR3 sequence: CASRGSGAGANVLTF. The CDR3 DNA is TGTGCCAGCAGAGGAAGTGGCGCTGGGGCCAACGTCCTGACTTTC.

The rearrangement links TRBV28 to TRBJ2-7; D is possibly TRBD1 or TRBD2 (5 bases each). Germline lookup yields CDR1 MDHEN and CDR2 SYDVKM. This CDR3 is 15 amino acids long. V lost 6 bases and J 6 bases, leaving 21 bases between the germline ends. The CDR3 sequence is CASRATLGVGAEQYF. CDR3 nucleotide sequence: TGTGCCAGCAGGGCAACCCTGGGGGTTGGTGCCGAGCAGTACTTC.

This clonotype was found a few times. This chain joins TRBV5-1 and TRBJ1-2; 7 bases align to TRBD1. Germline values: CDR1 SGHRS, CDR2 YFSETQ. V lost 5 bases and J lost 4; bases outside the gene matches: 5. The CDR3 extends over 13 amino acids. In DNA, the CDR3 is TGCGCCAGCAGAAATGACAGGGTCTATGGCTACACCTTC. The encoded protein is CASRNDRVYGYTF.

This clonotype has more than one count but fewer than ten. The rearrangement uses TRBV3-1 and TRBJ2-7; no clear D. The germline CDR1 and CDR2 sequences are LGHDT and YNNKEL (reference sequence). V was trimmed by 2 bases and J by 5 bases, leaving 7 bases between them. The CDR3 has 12 amino acids. The CDR3 DNA is TGTGCCAGCAGCCAAATCACTCACGAGCAGTACTTC. This encodes CASSQITHEQYF.

CDR3 DNA: TGTGCCAGCGGCGGACTAGCGGGAGATGAGCAGTTCTTC. Residues: CASGGLAGDEQFF. This chain uses TRBV2 with TRBJ2-1; 13 positions match TRBD2. V lost 8 bases, J lost 8 bases, and 3 bases stayed unmatched. CDR1 and CDR2 (germline): SNHLY, FYNNEI. The length of the CDR3 is 13 residues. The whole variable domain, filled in from reference TRBV2 and TRBJ2-1, reads EPEVTQTPSHQVTQMGQEVILRCVPISNHLYFYWYRQILGQKVEFLVSFYNNEISEKSEIFDDQFSVERPDGSNFTLKIRSTKLEDSAMYFCASGGLAGDEQFFGPGTRLTVL.

This clonotype has just a few counts. This rearrangement joins TRBV18 to TRBJ2-3; perhaps TRBD2 as D (5 bases). With 2 bases removed from V and 0 bases from J, the gap between germline ends came to 21 bases. This CDR3 has 19 residues. Germline CDR1 reads KGHSH; CDR2 reads LQKENI. The CDR3 nucleotides are TGTGCCAGCTCACCAATACGACAACTAGGAATGCCTAGCACAGATACGCAGTATTTT. Translated: CASSPIRQLGMPSTDTQYF.

This clonotype was picked up many times. The chain is built from TRBV29-1 and TRBJ2-1, with D uncertain. This CDR3 region has 14 residues. Looked up from germline, CDR1 is SQVTM and CDR2 is ANQGSEA. The ends were cut back, 3 bases at V and 3 bases at J, with 12 bases in the middle. CDR3: CSVDPTVGYNEQFF. CDR3 bases: TGCAGCGTTGATCCTACGGTGGGCTACAATGAGCAGTTCTTC.

This clonotype turned up a few times. The rearrangement links TRBV3-1 to TRBJ2-3, with a tentative D call TRBD2 (5 bases). The CDR3 covers 16 residues. Germline lookup yields CDR1 LGHDT and CDR2 YNNKEL (reference sequence). Deletions cut 6 bases from V and 2 bases from J, with 18 bases between. This chain's CDR3 is CASRTTSVGLTDTQYF. CDR3 DNA: TGTGCCAGCAGGACTACCTCGGTAGGCCTCACAGATACGCAGTATTTT.

The table lists this clonotype with a few counts. This chain joins TRBV5-1 and TRBJ2-5; D not certain. The CDR3 spans 16 residues. Trimming took off 2 bases at V and 1 base at J, with 15 bases between the two ends. Per the germline V gene, CDR1 is SGHRS and CDR2 is YFSETQ. CDR3 amino acids: CASSFSPGPLQETQYF. In DNA form, the CDR3 reads TGCGCCAGCAGCTTTTCTCCCGGACCCCTCCAAGAGACCCAGTACTTC.

The chain combines TRBV10-3 with TRBJ2-3; 10 bases are shared with TRBD2. With 10 bases clipped from V and 8 bases from J, the junction kept 9 bases outside the gene matches. Germline CDR1 is ENHRY and CDR2 is SYGVKD. The CDR3 sequence is 13 residues long. As DNA, the CDR3 is TGTGCCACCACCACTAGCGGGGAGGGTACGCAGTATTTT. This gives the protein CATTTSGEGTQYF.

The chain carries TRBV29-1 and TRBJ2-7, with 8 bases fitting TRBD2. The CDR3 contains 14 residues. CDR1 SQVTM and CDR2 ANQGSEA come from the germline V gene. J was trimmed by 7 bases and V by 6 bases; bases with no gene match: 14. The CDR3 region is CSVGGRLAGGEQYF. The DNA for the CDR3 is TGCAGCGTCGGTGGGCGGCTAGCGGGCGGGGAGCAGTACTTC.

This clonotype was seen only a few times. The chain couples TRBV14 to TRBJ1-2; the D is unclear. Germline CDR1 reads SGHDN; CDR2 reads FVKESK. The CDR3 runs to 13 residues. The germline V and J ends were trimmed by 1 base and 6 bases, with 9 bases remaining between them. CDR3 protein: CASSQGPRHGYTF. In DNA, the CDR3 is TGTGCCAGCAGCCAAGGTCCCAGACATGGCTACACCTTC. Complete variable domain (other parts from reference TRBV14 and TRBJ1-2): EAGVTQFPSHSVIEKGQTVTLRCDPISGHDNLYWYRRVMGKEIKFLLHFVKESKQDESGMPNNRFLAERTGGTYSTLKVQPAELEDSGVYFCASSQGPRHGYTFGSGTRLTVV.

The chain joins TRBV6-5 to TRBJ1-6; D is possibly TRBD1 (5 bases). Germline lookup yields CDR1 MNHEY and CDR2 SVGAGI. The CDR3 sequence is 18 residues long. V was shortened by 2 bases and J by 0 bases, with 14 bases between the two germline ends. The CDR3 DNA reads TGTGCCAGCAGTTACCTGCAGGGATGGGGCTCCTATAATTCACCCCTCCACTTT. As protein: CASSYLQGWGSYNSPLHF.

This clonotype has only a few counts. CDR3 DNA: TGTGCCAGCAGTAGGATGGGACAGGCCTACACAGATACGCAGTATTTT. The encoded protein is CASSRMGQAYTDTQYF. This sequence joins TRBV2 and TRBJ2-3; TRBD1 aligns across 8 bases. The junction had 9 bases not matched to a gene; V was cut back by 5 bases and J by 2 bases. There are 16 residues in the CDR3. The germline V gene encodes CDR1 SNHLY and CDR2 FYNNEI.